The 19 T cell receptor beta chains given below trace back to one sample, sequenced in a study of Ad26.COV2.S vaccination and SARS-CoV-2 variants. Sequencing used immunoSEQ multiplex PCR; TCRdb keeps in-frame clones, though not all of them. The sample includes more than 400,000 clones, 90% of them seen just once. Treatment given: some 19 received Ad26.COV2.S at low or high dose, single or two shots; about 5 received placebo; per-sample allocation not given. It was on day 63 after the first vaccine or placebo injection that samples were taken. The specimen comprised peripheral blood, sampled in a trial of Ad26.COV2.S vaccine versus placebo. The receptors were sampled from a person between 18 and 65 years old who received the Ad26.COV2.S COVID-19 vaccine or a placebo.

As to this clone: Other nucleotide sequences in the sample specify the same CDR3. This chain uses TRBV5-4 with TRBJ2-5; the D gene is possibly TRBD2 (6 bases). V dropped 2 bases and J dropped 2 bases, with 10 bases sitting between them. Germline V gives CDR1 SGHNT, CDR2 YYREEE (reference sequence). This CDR3 spans 14 amino acids. CDR3: CASSLAGTQETQYF. The CDR3, as DNA: TGTGCCAGCAGCTTAGCCGGGACTCAAGAGACCCAGTACTTC.

The J gene is TRBJ1-5, the V gene TRBV21-1. TRBV21-1 constitutes a pseudogene. The CDR3 contains 16 residues. The CDR3 sequence is CASPPVRGAGSQPQHF. CDR3 sequence (DNA): TGTGCCAGCCCACCCGTTAGGGGAGCAGGGAGTCAGCCCCAGCATTTT.

This clone was counted a single time. The J gene is TRBJ1-3, the V gene TRBV7-2, with a tentative D call TRBD1 (5 bases). This CDR3 region has 14 residues. Germline lookup yields CDR1 SGHTA and CDR2 FQGNSA. V was pared by 6 bases and J by 6 bases, with 15 bases between. CDR3 DNA sequence: TGTGCCAGCAGTCAGGGAGGGACTGCAAACACCATATATTTT. Protein: CASSQGGTANTIYF.

The V call is TRBV28, the J call TRBJ2-5; TRBD1 matches 7 bases. The CDR3 length is 13 residues. V dropped 7 bases and J dropped 2; count of bases not matched to a gene: 4. The germline CDR1 and CDR2 sequences are MDHEN and SYDVKM. This CDR3 reads CASTEGQQETQYF. The DNA for the CDR3 is TGTGCCAGCACCGAGGGACAGCAAGAGACCCAGTACTTC.

The chain recombines TRBV29-1 with TRBJ2-1; TRBD1 matches 9 bases. J lost 8 bases, V lost 6 bases, and 14 bases had no gene match. This CDR3 comprises 15 residues. The V gene's germline CDR1 is SQVTM and CDR2 ANQGSEA. The chain's CDR3 is CSVPGQGLVSDEQFF. As DNA, the CDR3 is TGCAGCGTGCCGGGACAGGGTCTGGTAAGCGATGAGCAGTTCTTC.

The chain employs TRBV28 and TRBJ2-3, with D tentatively TRBD2 (6 bases). This CDR3 has 14 residues. The germline V and J ends were trimmed by 11 bases and 0 bases, with 15 bases remaining between them. Germline V gives CDR1 MDHEN, CDR2 SYDVKM. The CDR3 coding sequence is TGTGCCTGCGAGGGGCGGGATAGCACAGATACGCAGTATTTT. It codes for CACEGRDSTDTQYF.

The V call is TRBV7-3, the J call TRBJ1-5; D remains unclear. This CDR3 spans 15 amino acids. Trimming cost V 0 bases and J 0 bases, with 6 bases left between them. The germline V gene encodes CDR1 SGHTA and CDR2 FQGTGA. The CDR3 region has the DNA TGTGCCAGCAGCTTAACTGGGAATAGCAATCAGCCCCAGCATTTT. It is translated as CASSLTGNSNQPQHF. Based on the CDR3 plus reference TRBV7-3 and TRBJ1-5, the full variable domain is GAGVSQTPSNKVTEKGKYVELRCDPISGHTALYWYRQSLGQGPEFLIYFQGTGAADDSGLPNDRFFAVRPEGSVSTLKIQRTERGDSAVYLCASSLTGNSNQPQHFGDGTRLSIL.

The V gene is TRBV5-1, the J gene TRBJ2-3; weak D call: TRBD1 (6 bases). CDR1 and CDR2 from the germline V gene are SGHRS and YFSETQ. V was cut by 5 bases and J by 4 bases, with 14 bases left in between. The CDR3 is 14 amino acids. This CDR3 is CASRKQGWPDTQYF. CDR3 nucleotide sequence: TGCGCCAGCAGAAAGCAGGGGTGGCCAGATACGCAGTATTTT.

The chain's CDR3 is CAISAAGDIAWDTQYF. The DNA of the CDR3 is TGTGCCATCAGTGCGGCGGGAGACATCGCATGGGATACGCAGTATTTT. This sequence joins TRBV10-3 and TRBJ2-3; 7 bases match TRBD2. The ends lost 4 bases at V and 6 bases at J; junction bases unmatched: 13. Germline CDR1 and CDR2: ENHRY and SYGVKD. The CDR3 spans 16 residues.

This chain uses TRBV27 with TRBJ1-2; tentatively, D is TRBD1 (5 bases). CDR3 size: 14 residues. V gave up 6 bases and J gave up 10 bases, with 21 bases separating them. Germline V gene sequence: CDR1 MNHEY, CDR2 SMNVEV (reference sequence). Written as DNA, the CDR3 is TGTGCCAGCAGCTTCGACCGGGACTCACCCCACTACACCTTC. This translates into CASSFDRDSPHYTF.

The rearrangement links TRBV28 to TRBJ2-2; 10 bases agree with TRBD2. The CDR3 has 15 amino acids. Germline CDR1 MDHEN, CDR2 SYDVKM. V lost 3 bases, J lost 6 bases, and 4 bases stayed unmatched. The CDR3 DNA sequence: TGTGCCAGCAGTTTCGGACTAGCGGACGCCGGGGAGCTGTTTTTT. This translates into CASSFGLADAGELFF.

CDR3 protein: CASSLSLNGGEQYF. The CDR3 DNA follows: TGTGCCAGCAGCTTATCATTAAACGGGGGGGAGCAGTACTTC. The V call is TRBV5-4, the J call TRBJ2-7, with 7 nucleotides matching TRBD2. V gave up 2 bases and J gave up 7 bases; unmatched junction bases: 9. Germline CDR1 and CDR2: SGHNT and YYREEE (reference sequence). The CDR3 is 14 amino acids.

The chain carries TRBV27 and TRBJ2-3, with TRBD1 identical over 7 bases. V trimming: 5 bases; J trimming: 3 bases; junction bases outside the gene matches: 17. Per germline, CDR1 MNHEY and CDR2 SMNVEV (reference sequence). CDR3 length: 18 amino acids. The CDR3 is CASSPQGPGSPSTDTQYF. The CDR3 bases are TGTGCCAGCAGTCCACAGGGGCCCGGGTCTCCCTCTACAGATACGCAGTATTTT.

The chain employs TRBV9 and TRBJ2-5, with 11 positions matching TRBD2. Germline values: CDR1 SGDLS, CDR2 YYNGEE. The CDR3 consists of 14 residues. J lost 3 bases, V lost 4 bases, and 2 bases had no gene match. CDR3 coding DNA: TGTGCCAGCAGCTCGGGACTAGCGGAAGAGACCCAGTACTTC. Its translation is CASSSGLAEETQYF.

The chain employs TRBV6-2 or TRBV6-3 and TRBJ2-1; D is undetermined. Germline V gene lookup returns CDR1 MNHEY and CDR2 SVGEGT. Deletions cut 0 bases from V and 7 bases from J, with 10 bases between. The CDR3 runs to 14 residues. This chain's CDR3 is CASSYSTLVNEQFF. CDR3 coding DNA: TGTGCCAGCAGTTACTCGACTCTTGTGAATGAGCAGTTCTTC.

The chain uses TRBV7-9 and TRBJ2-5, with D unresolved. Germline V gene sequence: CDR1 SEHNR, CDR2 FQNEAQ (reference sequence). Trimming cost V 1 base and J 5 bases, with 11 bases left between them. The CDR3 totals 14 residues. In DNA form, the CDR3 reads TGTGCCAGCAGCTTAGTGGCAGGAAGTGAGACCCAGTACTTC. It is translated as CASSLVAGSETQYF. The variable domain in full, with the rest retrieved from reference TRBV7-9 and TRBJ2-5, is DTGVSQNPRHKITKRGQNVTFRCDPISEHNRLYWYRQTLGQGPEFLTYFQNEAQLEKSRLLSDRFSAERPKGSFSTLEIQRTEQGDSAMYLCASSLVAGSETQYFGPGTRLLVL.

The gene calls are TRBV18 and TRBJ2-1; 7 bases agree with TRBD1. CDR1 and CDR2 from the germline V gene are KGHSH and LQKENI. The CDR3 spans 14 residues. V was pared by 2 bases and J by 8 bases, with 6 bases of the junction left unmatched. CDR3 protein: CASSPSGQRHEQFF. DNA of the CDR3: TGTGCCAGCTCACCATCGGGACAGCGGCATGAGCAGTTCTTC.

The CDR3 DNA is TGCAGTGCTAGAGATGAACGAGAGCAGTACTTC. This codes for CSARDEREQYF. The V call is TRBV20-1, the J call TRBJ2-7; no firm D call. The CDR3 length is 11 residues. Germline V lookup: CDR1 DFQATT, CDR2 SNEGSKA (reference sequence). Trimming removed 0 bases from V and 7 bases from J, with 7 bases in between.

This chain links TRBV28 with TRBJ2-3; D may be TRBD2 (6 bases). V was cut by 3 bases and J by 5 bases, with 12 bases left in between. This CDR3 is built from 14 residues. Germline-derived CDR1 and CDR2 are MDHEN and SYDVKM. The CDR3 loop reads CASSFAGGGDTQYF. As DNA, the CDR3 is TGTGCCAGCAGTTTCGCCGGGGGTGGAGATACGCAGTATTTT. The complete variable domain, with remaining parts taken from reference TRBV28 and TRBJ2-3, reads DVKVTQSSRYLVKRTGEKVFLECVQDMDHENMFWYRQDPGLGLRLIYFSYDVKMKEKGDIPEGYSVSREKKERFSLILESASTNQTSMYLCASSFAGGGDTQYFGPGTRLTVL.